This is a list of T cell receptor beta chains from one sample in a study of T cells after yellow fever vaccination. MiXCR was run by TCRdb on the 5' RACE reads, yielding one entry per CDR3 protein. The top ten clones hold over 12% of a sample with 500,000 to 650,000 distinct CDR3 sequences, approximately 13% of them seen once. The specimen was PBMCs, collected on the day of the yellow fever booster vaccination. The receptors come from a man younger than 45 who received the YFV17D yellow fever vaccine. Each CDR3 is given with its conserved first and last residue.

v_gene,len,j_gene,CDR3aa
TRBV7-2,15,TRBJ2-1,CASSPRTSGYNEQFF
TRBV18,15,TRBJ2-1,CASSFHQGAYNEQFF
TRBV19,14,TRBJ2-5,CASSRTGVKETQYF
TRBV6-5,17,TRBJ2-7,CASSYGGPGLSSYEQYF
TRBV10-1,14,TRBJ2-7,CASSEAVALGEQYF
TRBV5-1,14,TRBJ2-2,CASTGTVVSGELFF
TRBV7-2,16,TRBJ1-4,CASSLAGGTGGEKLFF
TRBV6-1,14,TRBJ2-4,CASGPGRAKNIQYF
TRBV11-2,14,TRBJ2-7,CASSLETRAREQYF
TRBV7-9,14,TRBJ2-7,CASSRRDGTYEQYF
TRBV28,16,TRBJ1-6,CASRLGGNSYNSPLHF
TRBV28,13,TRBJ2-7,CASIRQGGHEQYF
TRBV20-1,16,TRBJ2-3,CSALVSSAGRADTQYF
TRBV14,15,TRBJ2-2,CASSQVGEYFRELFF
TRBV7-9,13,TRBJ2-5,CASSLGLAETQYF
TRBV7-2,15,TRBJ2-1,CASSSGLWAYNEQFF
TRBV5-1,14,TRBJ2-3,CASSLAPPADTQYF
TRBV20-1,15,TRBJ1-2,CSARDPAGPLYGYTF
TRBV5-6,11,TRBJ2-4,CASSDGSAQYF
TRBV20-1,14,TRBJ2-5,CSAREEGLRKTQYF
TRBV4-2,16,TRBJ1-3,CASSQERTDSGNTIYF
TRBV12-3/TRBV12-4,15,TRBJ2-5,CASRPTDLAGETQYF
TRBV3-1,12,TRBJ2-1,CASSQAGYEQFF
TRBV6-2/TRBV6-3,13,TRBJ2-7,CASTPDNSYEQYF
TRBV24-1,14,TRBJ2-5,CATSSNSGRETQYF
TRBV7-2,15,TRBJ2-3,CASQTGTGRTDTQYF